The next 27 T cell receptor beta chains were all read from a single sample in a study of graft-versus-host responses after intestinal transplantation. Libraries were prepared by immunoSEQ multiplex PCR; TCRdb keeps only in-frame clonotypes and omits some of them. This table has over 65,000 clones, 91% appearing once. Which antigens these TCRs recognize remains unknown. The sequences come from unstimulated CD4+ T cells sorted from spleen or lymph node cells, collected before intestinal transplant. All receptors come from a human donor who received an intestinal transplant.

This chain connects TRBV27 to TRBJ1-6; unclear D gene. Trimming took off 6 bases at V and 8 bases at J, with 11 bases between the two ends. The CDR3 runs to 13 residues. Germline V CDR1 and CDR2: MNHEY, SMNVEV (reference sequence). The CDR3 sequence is CASSQREYSPLHF. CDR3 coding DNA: TGTGCCAGCAGCCAGAGGGAATATTCACCCCTCCACTTT.

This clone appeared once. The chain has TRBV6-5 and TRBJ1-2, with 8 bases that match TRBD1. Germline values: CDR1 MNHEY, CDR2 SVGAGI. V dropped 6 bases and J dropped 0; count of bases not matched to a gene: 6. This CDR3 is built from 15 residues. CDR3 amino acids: CASRAGGLANYGYTF. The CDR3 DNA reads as TGTGCCAGCAGGGCAGGGGGCCTAGCTAACTATGGCTACACCTTC.

Written as DNA, the CDR3 is TGTGCCAGCAGTCCAAGGTCCAGGGGGCGGGACACTGAAGCTTTCTTT. This encodes CASSPRSRGRDTEAFF. The chain couples TRBV27 to TRBJ1-1, with 8 bases that match TRBD1. CDR3 size: 16 residues. Germline V gene lookup returns CDR1 MNHEY and CDR2 SMNVEV (reference sequence). With V trimmed by 5 bases and J by 3 bases, 11 bases remained unmatched.

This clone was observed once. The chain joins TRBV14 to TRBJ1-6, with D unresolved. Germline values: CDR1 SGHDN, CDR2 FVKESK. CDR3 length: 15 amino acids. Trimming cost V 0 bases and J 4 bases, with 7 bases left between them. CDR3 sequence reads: CASSQDMTYNSPLHF. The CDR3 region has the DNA TGTGCCAGCAGCCAAGATATGACTTATAATTCACCCCTCCACTTT.

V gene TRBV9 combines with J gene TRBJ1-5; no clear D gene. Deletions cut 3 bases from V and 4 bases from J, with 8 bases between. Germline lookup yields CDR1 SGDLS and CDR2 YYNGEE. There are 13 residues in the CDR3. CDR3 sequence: CASSERGNQPQHF. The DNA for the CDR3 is TGTGCCAGCAGCGAGCGGGGTAATCAGCCCCAGCATTTT.

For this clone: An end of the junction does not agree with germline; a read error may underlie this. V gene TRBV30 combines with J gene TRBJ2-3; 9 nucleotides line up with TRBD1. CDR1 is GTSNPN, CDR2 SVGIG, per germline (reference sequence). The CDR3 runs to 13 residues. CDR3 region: CAWSVRGGDRAHF. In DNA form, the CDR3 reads TGTGCCTGGAGTGTACGAGGTGGGGACAGGGCCCATTTT.

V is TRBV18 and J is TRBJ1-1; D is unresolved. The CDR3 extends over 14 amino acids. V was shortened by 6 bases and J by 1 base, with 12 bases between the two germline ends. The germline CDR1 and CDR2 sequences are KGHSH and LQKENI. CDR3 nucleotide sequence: TGTGCCAGCTCGCTGAGGGCCGAGAACACTGAAGCTTTCTTT. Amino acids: CASSLRAENTEAFF.

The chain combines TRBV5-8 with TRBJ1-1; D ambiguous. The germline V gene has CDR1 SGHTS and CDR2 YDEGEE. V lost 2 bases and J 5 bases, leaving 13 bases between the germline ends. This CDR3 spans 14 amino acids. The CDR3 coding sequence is TGTGCCAGCAGCTTATGGTCTCGGGGAACTGAAGCTTTCTTT. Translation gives CASSLWSRGTEAFF.

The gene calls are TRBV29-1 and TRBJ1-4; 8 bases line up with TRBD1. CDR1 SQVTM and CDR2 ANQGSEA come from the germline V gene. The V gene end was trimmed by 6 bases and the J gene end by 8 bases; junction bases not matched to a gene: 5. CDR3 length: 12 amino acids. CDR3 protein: CSVDRGDEKLFF. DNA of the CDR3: TGCAGCGTAGACAGGGGCGACGAAAAACTGTTTTTT.

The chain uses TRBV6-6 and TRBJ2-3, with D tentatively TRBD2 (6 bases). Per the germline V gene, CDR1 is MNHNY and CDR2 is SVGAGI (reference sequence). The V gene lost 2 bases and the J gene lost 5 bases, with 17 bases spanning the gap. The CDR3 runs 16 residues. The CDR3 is CASSYRSAGLGDTQYF. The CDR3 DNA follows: TGTGCCAGCAGTTACCGTTCCGCGGGGTTGGGAGATACGCAGTATTTT.

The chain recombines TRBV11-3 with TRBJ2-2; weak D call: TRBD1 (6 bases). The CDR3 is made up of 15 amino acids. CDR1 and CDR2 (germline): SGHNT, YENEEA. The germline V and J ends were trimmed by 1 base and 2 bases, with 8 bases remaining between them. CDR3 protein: CASSLGDTNTGELFF. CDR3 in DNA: TGTGCCAGCAGCTTAGGGGACACAAACACCGGGGAGCTGTTTTTT. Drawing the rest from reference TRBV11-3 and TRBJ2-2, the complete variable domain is EAGVVQSPRYKIIEKKQPVAFWCNPISGHNTLYWYLQNLGQGPELLIRYENEEAVDDSQLPKDRFSAERLKGVDSTLKIQPAELGDSAVYLCASSLGDTNTGELFFGEGSRLTVL.

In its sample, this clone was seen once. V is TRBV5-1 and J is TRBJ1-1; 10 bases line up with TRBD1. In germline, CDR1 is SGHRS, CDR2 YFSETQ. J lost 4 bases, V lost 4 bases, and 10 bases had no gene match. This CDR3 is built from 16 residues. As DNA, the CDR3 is TGCGCCAGCAGCCTGTTAGAGACAGGGGGCGGCACTGAAGCTTTCTTT. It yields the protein CASSLLETGGGTEAFF.

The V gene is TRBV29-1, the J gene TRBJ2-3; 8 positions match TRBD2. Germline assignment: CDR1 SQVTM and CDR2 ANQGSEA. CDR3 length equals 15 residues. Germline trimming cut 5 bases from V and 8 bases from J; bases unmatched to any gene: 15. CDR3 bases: TGCAGCGTTATCGTCGGGGGGGCAGCCGCGGCTACGCAGTATTTT. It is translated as CSVIVGGAAAATQYF.

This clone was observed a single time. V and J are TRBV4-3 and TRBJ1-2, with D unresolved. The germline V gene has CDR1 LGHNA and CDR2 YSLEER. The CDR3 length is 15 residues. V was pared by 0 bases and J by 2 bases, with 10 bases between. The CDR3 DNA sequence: TGCGCCAGCAGCCAAGATGTGCGGGGAAACTATGGCTACACCTTC. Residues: CASSQDVRGNYGYTF.

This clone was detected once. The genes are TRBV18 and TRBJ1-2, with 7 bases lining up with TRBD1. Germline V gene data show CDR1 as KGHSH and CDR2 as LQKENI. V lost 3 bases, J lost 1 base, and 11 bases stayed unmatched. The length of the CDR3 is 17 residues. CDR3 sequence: CASSPLPQGGDNYGYTF. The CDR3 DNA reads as TGTGCCAGCTCACCCCTACCTCAGGGGGGTGATAACTATGGCTACACCTTC. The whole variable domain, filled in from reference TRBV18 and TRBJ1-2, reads NAGVMQNPRHLVRRRGQEARLRCSPMKGHSHVYWYRQLPEEGLKFMVYLQKENIIDESGMPKERFSAEFPKEGPSILRIQQVVRGDSAAYFCASSPLPQGGDNYGYTFGSGTRLTVV.

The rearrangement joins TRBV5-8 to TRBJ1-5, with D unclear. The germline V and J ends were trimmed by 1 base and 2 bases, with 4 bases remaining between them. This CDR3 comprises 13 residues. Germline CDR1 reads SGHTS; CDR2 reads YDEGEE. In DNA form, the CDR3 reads TGTGCCAGCAGCTTGAGCCGCAATCAGCCCCAGCATTTT. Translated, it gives CASSLSRNQPQHF.

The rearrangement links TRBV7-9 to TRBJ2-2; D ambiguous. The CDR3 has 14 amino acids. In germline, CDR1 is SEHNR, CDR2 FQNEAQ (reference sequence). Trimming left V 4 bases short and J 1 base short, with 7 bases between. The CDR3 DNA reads TGTGCCAGCAGCTGGTCAGGGAACACCGGGGAGCTGTTTTTT. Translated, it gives CASSWSGNTGELFF.

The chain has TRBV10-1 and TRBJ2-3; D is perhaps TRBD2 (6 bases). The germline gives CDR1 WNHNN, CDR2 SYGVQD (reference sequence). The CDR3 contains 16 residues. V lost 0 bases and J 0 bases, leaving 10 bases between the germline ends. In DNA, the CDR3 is TGCGCCAGCAGTGAGTCGTGGCGGGAAAGCACAGATACGCAGTATTTT. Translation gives CASSESWRESTDTQYF.

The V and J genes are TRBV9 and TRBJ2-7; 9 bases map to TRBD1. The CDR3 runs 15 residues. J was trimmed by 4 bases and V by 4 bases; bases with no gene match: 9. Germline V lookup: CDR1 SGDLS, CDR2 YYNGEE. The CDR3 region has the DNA TGTGCCAGCAGCCTCGGGGGACAGGGAAATTACGAGCAGTACTTC. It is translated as CASSLGGQGNYEQYF.

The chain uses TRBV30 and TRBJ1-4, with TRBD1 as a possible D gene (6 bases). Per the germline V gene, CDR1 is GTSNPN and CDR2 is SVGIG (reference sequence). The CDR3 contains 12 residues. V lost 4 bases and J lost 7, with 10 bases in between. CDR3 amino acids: CAWKGVGEKLFF. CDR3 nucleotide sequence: TGTGCCTGGAAGGGGGTGGGTGAAAAACTGTTTTTT.

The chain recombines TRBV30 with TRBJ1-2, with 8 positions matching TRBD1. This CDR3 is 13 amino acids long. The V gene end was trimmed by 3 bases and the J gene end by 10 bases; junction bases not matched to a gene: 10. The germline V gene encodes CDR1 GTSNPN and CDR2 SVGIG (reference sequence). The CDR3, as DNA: TGTGCCTGGAGCGTAACCCGGGACAGGTCCTACACCTTC. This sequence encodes CAWSVTRDRSYTF.

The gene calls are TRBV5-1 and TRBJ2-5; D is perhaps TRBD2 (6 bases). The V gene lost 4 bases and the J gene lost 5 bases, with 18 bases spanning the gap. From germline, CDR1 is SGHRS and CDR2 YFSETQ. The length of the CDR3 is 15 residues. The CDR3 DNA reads TGCGCCAGCAGCGTATGGGACTTCCGGCAGGAGACCCAGTACTTC. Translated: CASSVWDFRQETQYF.

CDR3 bases: TGCGCCAGTAGACAGGGATTCGGCGGGGAGCTGTTTTTT. Protein: CASRQGFGGELFF. This sequence joins TRBV5-1 and TRBJ2-2; 7 nucleotides match TRBD1. CDR3 length equals 13 residues. Trimming removed 8 bases from V and 7 bases from J; junction bases left unmatched: 8. The germline V gene has CDR1 SGHRS and CDR2 YFSETQ. Looking up the rest from reference TRBV5-1 and TRBJ2-2 gives the full variable domain: KAGVTQTPRYLIKTRGQQVTLSCSPISGHRSVSWYQQTPGQGLQFLFEYFSETQRNKGNFPGRFSGRQFSNSRSEMNVSTLELGDSALYLCASRQGFGGELFFGEGSRLTVL.

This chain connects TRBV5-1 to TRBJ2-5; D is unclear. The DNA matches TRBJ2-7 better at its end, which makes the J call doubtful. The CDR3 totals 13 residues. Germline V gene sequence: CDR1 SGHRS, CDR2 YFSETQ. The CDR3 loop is CASSLVPSYEQYF. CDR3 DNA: TGCGCCAGCAGCTTGGTGCCCTCCTACGAGCAGTACTTC.

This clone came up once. The CDR3 region is CASSYLGPGVNEQFF. CDR3 coding DNA: TGTGCCAGCAGTTACCTCGGGCCGGGGGTGAATGAGCAGTTCTTC. The chain carries TRBV27 and TRBJ2-1; a weak D match, TRBD2 (6 bases). This CDR3 comprises 15 residues. Trimming shortened V by 4 bases and J by 7 bases, and 17 bases separated the two germline ends. Germline V gene data show CDR1 as MNHEY and CDR2 as SMNVEV (reference sequence).

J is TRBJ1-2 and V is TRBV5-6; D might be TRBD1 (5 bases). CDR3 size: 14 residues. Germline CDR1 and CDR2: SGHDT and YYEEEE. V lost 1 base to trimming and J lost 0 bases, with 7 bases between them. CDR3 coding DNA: TGTGCCAGCAGCTTGTGGGGGGCTAACTATGGCTACACCTTC. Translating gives CASSLWGANYGYTF.

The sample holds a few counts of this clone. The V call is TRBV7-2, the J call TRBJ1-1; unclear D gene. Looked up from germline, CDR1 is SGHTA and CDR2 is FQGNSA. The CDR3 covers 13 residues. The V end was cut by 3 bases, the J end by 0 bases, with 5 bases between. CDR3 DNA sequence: TGTGCCAGCAGCTTTTCTGTGAACACTGAAGCTTTCTTT. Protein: CASSFSVNTEAFF.